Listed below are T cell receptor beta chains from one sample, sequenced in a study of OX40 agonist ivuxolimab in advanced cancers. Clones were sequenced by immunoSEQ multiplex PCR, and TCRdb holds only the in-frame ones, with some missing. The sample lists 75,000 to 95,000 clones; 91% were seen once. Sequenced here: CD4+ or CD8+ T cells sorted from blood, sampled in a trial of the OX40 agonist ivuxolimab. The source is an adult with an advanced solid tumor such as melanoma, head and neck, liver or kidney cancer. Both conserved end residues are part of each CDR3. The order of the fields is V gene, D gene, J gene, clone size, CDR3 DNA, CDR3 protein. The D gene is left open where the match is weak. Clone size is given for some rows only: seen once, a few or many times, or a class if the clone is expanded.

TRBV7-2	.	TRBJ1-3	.	TGTGCCAGCAGCCCCCCGCCGGCTCAATCTGGAAACACCATATATTTT	CASSPPPAQSGNTIYF
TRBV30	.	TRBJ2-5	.	TGTGCCTGGAGCGGTATTGGGGAGACCCAGTACTTC	CAWSGIGETQYF
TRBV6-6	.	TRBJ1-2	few	TGTGCCAGCAGTCCGGACAACTATGGCTACACCTTC	CASSPDNYGYTF
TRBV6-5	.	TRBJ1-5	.	TGTGCCAGCAGTCCCTACAGGGAGCAGCCCCAGCATTTT	CASSPYREQPQHF
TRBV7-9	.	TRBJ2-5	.	TGTGCCAGCAGCTCAAGTCAAGAGACCCAGTACTTC	CASSSSQETQYF
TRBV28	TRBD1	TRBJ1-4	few	TGTGCCAGCAAATGGACAGGGGGCGATCTTGATGAAAAACTGTTTTTT	CASKWTGGDLDEKLFF
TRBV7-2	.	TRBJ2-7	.	TGTGCCAGCAGCTTACCTCAGGGCTACGAGCAGTACTTC	CASSLPQGYEQYF
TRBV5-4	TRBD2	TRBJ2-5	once	TGTGCCAGCAGCTCCGGGGGGAGGGGACGAGAGACCCAGTACTTC	CASSSGGRGRETQYF
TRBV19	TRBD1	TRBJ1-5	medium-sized	TGTGCCAGCACGACAGGGTATCAGCCCCAGCATTTT	CASTTGYQPQHF
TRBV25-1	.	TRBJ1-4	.	TGTGCCAGCAGTGGAGGACTCGGGTCAACTAATGAAAAACTGTTTTTT	CASSGGLGSTNEKLFF
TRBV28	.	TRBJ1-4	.	TGTGCCAGCCGCCCCGGGACATTCGGTGAAAAACTGTTTTTT	CASRPGTFGEKLFF
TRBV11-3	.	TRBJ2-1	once	TGTGCCAGCAGCTCTACAGGGTTGGGTGAGCAGTTCTTC	CASSSTGLGEQFF
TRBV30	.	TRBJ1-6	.	TGTGCCTGGAGTGTACAGGGAGGCTCACCCCTCCACTTT	CAWSVQGGSPLHF
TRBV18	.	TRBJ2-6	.	TGTGCCAGCTCACCAATGGCAGGAGGTCGGGGGGCCAACGTCCTGACTTTC	CASSPMAGGRGANVLTF
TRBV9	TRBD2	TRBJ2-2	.	TGTGCCAGCAGCGTAGCTTGGGCGGGAGTGAAATCCGGGGAGCTGTTTTTT	CASSVAWAGVKSGELFF
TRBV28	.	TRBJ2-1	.	TGTGCCAGCAGTTTAACCTCGACTAAACAGTTCTTC	CASSLTSTKQFF
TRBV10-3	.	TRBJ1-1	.	TGTGCCATCAGAGGGGCCTCCAAGGGGGAAGCTTTCTTT	CAIRGASKGEAFF
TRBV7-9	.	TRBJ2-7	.	TGTGCCAGCTCCGCTTCCGGGACGGGGGCCTACGAGCAGTACTTC	CASSASGTGAYEQYF
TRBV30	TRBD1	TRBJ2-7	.	TGTGCCTGGACCGCCCCGGACAGGCTGAACGAGCAGTACTTC	CAWTAPDRLNEQYF
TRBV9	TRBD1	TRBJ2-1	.	TGTGCCAGCAGCCAAGGACAGGGGCGATACAATGAGCAGTTCTTC	CASSQGQGRYNEQFF
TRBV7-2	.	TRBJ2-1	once	TGTGCCAGCAGCTTGTCGGTGACTAGACCGTTCTTC	CASSLSVTRPFF
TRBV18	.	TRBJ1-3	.	TGTGCCAGCTCACCAGCATTTGGAAACACCATATATTTT	CASSPAFGNTIYF
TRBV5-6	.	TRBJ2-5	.	TGTGCCAGCAGCCCTCAAGGCGGGGTCCAAGAGACCCAGTACTTC	CASSPQGGVQETQYF
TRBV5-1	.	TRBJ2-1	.	TGCGCCAGCAGCTTGGGTTGGAGCTCCTACAATGAGCAGTTCTTC	CASSLGWSSYNEQFF
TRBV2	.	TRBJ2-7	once	TGTGCCAGCACCACGCAGGGCAGGGTAACCTACGAGCAGTACTTC	CASTTQGRVTYEQYF
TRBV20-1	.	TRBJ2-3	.	TGCAGGGCGGGGAGCACAGATACGCAGTATTTT	CRAGSTDTQYF
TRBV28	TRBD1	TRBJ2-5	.	TGTGCCAGCAGTTGGAACAGGGGGCGAGAGACCCAGTACTTC	CASSWNRGRETQYF